Listed below are T cell receptor beta chains from one sample, sequenced in a study of OX40 agonist ivuxolimab in advanced cancers. TCRdb keeps only in-frame clones here, not all; method: immunoSEQ multiplex PCR. In the table there are roughly 50,000 clones, 75% to 90% of which are singletons. The sequencing here drew on CD4+ or CD8+ T cells sorted from blood, taken in a trial of the OX40 agonist ivuxolimab. Receptors were obtained from an adult with an advanced solid tumor such as melanoma, head and neck, liver or kidney cancer. Each CDR3 is given with its conserved first and last residue. D genes are given only for firm matches. For some rows the clone size is stated as once, few or many, or as a class when expanded; others skip it.

>TRBV29-1|-|-|TRBJ2-7
CSVEVMAAETYEQYF
TGCAGCGTTGAAGTAATGGCGGCCGAAACCTACGAGCAGTACTTC
>TRBV28|-|-|TRBJ1-3
CASSRGGNTIYF
TGTGCCAGCAGTCGCGGTGGAAACACCATATATTTT
>TRBV2|-|-|TRBJ1-5
CASLGGQDQPQHF
TGTGCCAGCCTGGGGGGGCAGGATCAGCCCCAGCATTTT
>TRBV7-3|TRBD1|-|TRBJ2-1
CASSSGQGDHEQFF
TGTGCCAGCAGCTCCGGACAGGGGGACCATGAGCAGTTCTTC
>TRBV7-2|TRBD1|-|TRBJ2-5
CASSPDRVRETQYF
TGTGCCAGCAGCCCGGACAGGGTGCGAGAGACCCAGTACTTC
>TRBV9|-|-|TRBJ2-1
CASTPGGVSYNEQFF
TGTGCCAGCACCCCCGGGGGAGTCAGCTACAATGAGCAGTTCTTC
>TRBV5-1|TRBD2|-|TRBJ2-2
CASSLGLSSTGELFF
TGCGCCAGCAGCCTGGGACTATCGAGCACCGGGGAGCTGTTTTTT
>TRBV29-1|-|-|TRBJ2-1
CSVGGDLNEQFF
TGCAGCGTTGGAGGGGATCTCAATGAGCAGTTCTTC
>TRBV7-9|TRBD1|-|TRBJ1-2
CASTQTWDRSRVGHGYTF
TGTGCCAGCACCCAGACGTGGGACAGGAGTCGGGTTGGCCATGGCTACACCTTC
>TRBV7-2|TRBD2|-|TRBJ2-3
CASSFALAGGGSDTQYF
TGTGCCAGCAGCTTTGCCCTAGCGGGAGGGGGATCAGATACGCAGTATTTT
>TRBV7-5|-|-|TRBJ2-5
CARSSTQETQYF
TGTGCCAGAAGCTCGACACAAGAGACCCAGTACTTC
>TRBV7-3|-|-|TRBJ2-2
CASSPTRTGELFF
TGTGCCAGCAGCCCCACGCGGACAGGGGAGCTGTTTTTT
>TRBV5-6|TRBD2|few|TRBJ2-1
CASSSSGGLGDEQFF
TGTGCCAGCAGCTCCAGCGGGGGGCTTGGGGATGAGCAGTTCTTC
>TRBV7-9|TRBD1|many|TRBJ2-7
CASSLEPGGDGYEQYF
TGTGCCAGCAGCTTGGAACCAGGGGGTGATGGCTACGAGCAGTACTTC
>TRBV7-8|-|-|TRBJ2-5
CASSLGRGEAQYF
TGTGCCAGCAGCTTAGGGAGGGGAGAGGCCCAGTACTTC
>TRBV6-5|-|-|TRBJ1-5
CASSYSGVNQPQHF
TGTGCCAGCAGTTACTCGGGGGTCAATCAGCCCCAGCATTTT
>TRBV28|-|-|TRBJ2-5
CASSFRDRQETQYF
TGTGCCAGCAGTTTCCGAGACAGGCAAGAGACCCAGTACTTC
>TRBV6-5|TRBD2|few|TRBJ2-3
CASTRSGGGTDTQYF
TGTGCCAGCACCCGAAGCGGGGGCGGCACAGATACGCAGTATTTT
>TRBV2|-|-|TRBJ2-6
CASSGDGASGANVLTF
TGTGCCAGCAGCGGAGACGGGGCCTCTGGGGCCAACGTCCTGACTTTC
>TRBV4-2|TRBD2|-|TRBJ2-1
CASTPEGGGGSYNEQFF
TGTGCCAGCACACCCGAGGGCGGGGGGGGCTCCTACAATGAGCAGTTCTTC
>TRBV5-4|-|-|TRBJ2-2
CASSQKPLRFGPGELFF
TGTGCCAGCAGCCAAAAGCCCCTCAGGTTTGGGCCCGGGGAGCTGTTTTTT
>TRBV7-8|TRBD1|-|TRBJ2-1
CASSSAGQVEGIYNEQFF
TGTGCCAGCAGCTCGGCCGGACAGGTCGAAGGGATTTACAATGAGCAGTTCTTC
>TRBV29-1|TRBD1|-|TRBJ1-1
CSVSGQGGNTEAFF
TGCAGCGTTTCAGGACAGGGAGGGAACACTGAAGCTTTCTTT
>TRBV7-8|-|many|TRBJ2-5
CASSLPRQETQYF
TGTGCCAGCAGCTTACCGCGGCAAGAGACCCAGTACTTC
>TRBV6-5|-|-|TRBJ2-7
CASSEIVSDEQYF
TGTGCCAGCAGTGAAATAGTTTCGGACGAGCAGTACTTC
>TRBV7-9|TRBD2|-|TRBJ2-3
CASSLAHGGGTDTQYF
TGTGCCAGCAGCTTAGCGCATGGGGGAGGGACAGATACGCAGTATTTT
>TRBV6-1|-|-|TRBJ2-2
CASSDDIRVSDTGELFF
TGTGCCAGCAGTGATGATATAAGGGTATCGGACACCGGGGAGCTGTTTTTT
>TRBV10-3|TRBD1|-|TRBJ2-1
CAISPGQVSSYNEQFF
TGTGCCATCAGTCCGGGACAGGTTAGCTCCTACAATGAGCAGTTCTTC
>TRBV10-3|-|-|TRBJ1-2
CAISESSGTEGPINYGYTF
TGTGCCATCAGTGAGTCGTCCGGGACGGAAGGCCCCATTAACTATGGCTACACCTTC
>TRBV19|-|-|TRBJ1-6
CASSMDTGSTGSPLHF
TGTGCCAGTAGTATGGATACCGGGTCGACGGGTTCACCCCTCCACTTT
>TRBV20-1|-|-|TRBJ1-2
CSAREREGYTF
TGCAGTGCTAGAGAACGGGAGGGCTACACCTTC
>TRBV19|-|-|TRBJ1-2
CASSTGTFYGYTF
TGTGCCAGTAGTACGGGGACATTCTATGGCTACACCTTC
>TRBV11-3|TRBD2|-|TRBJ2-1
CASSIGLAGPNEQFF
TGTGCCAGCAGCATCGGACTAGCGGGGCCCAATGAGCAGTTCTTC
>TRBV9|-|-|TRBJ2-2
CASSVASSGELFF
TGTGCCAGCAGCGTAGCTTCGAGCGGGGAGCTGTTTTTT
>TRBV27|TRBD1|-|TRBJ2-3
CASRSYTGVTDTQYF
TGTGCCAGCAGGTCTTATACAGGGGTCACAGATACGCAGTATTTT
>TRBV2|-|-|TRBJ1-1
CASSDFGGLGAFF
TGTGCCAGCAGTGATTTCGGGGGCCTGGGAGCTTTCTTT
>TRBV7-2|-|-|TRBJ2-1
CASSTGRGRGRNEQFF
TGTGCCAGCAGCACGGGTAGGGGACGAGGGAGGAATGAGCAGTTCTTC
>TRBV5-1|TRBD1|-|TRBJ1-1
CASSLAGGPEAFF
TGCGCCAGCAGCTTGGCAGGGGGCCCAGAAGCTTTCTTT
>TRBV7-2|-|once|TRBJ1-2
CASSSPRGYTF
TGTGCCAGCAGCTCCCCCCGAGGCTACACCTTC
>TRBV19|-|-|TRBJ2-2
CASSITGMNTGELFF
TGTGCCAGTAGTATTACAGGGATGAACACCGGGGAGCTGTTTTTT
>TRBV19|-|-|TRBJ1-5
CASSVGRPNQPQHF
TGTGCCAGTAGTGTCGGCAGGCCGAATCAGCCCCAGCATTTT
>TRBV9|TRBD1|-|TRBJ2-2
CASSVNPDRTNTGELFF
TGTGCCAGCAGCGTAAATCCGGACAGGACGAACACCGGGGAGCTGTTTTTT
>TRBV6-6|-|-|TRBJ2-5
CASRLRGGTVWETQYF
TGTGCCAGCAGACTAAGGGGGGGGACAGTATGGGAGACCCAGTACTTC
>TRBV2|TRBD2|-|TRBJ2-2
CASSFLSSGGGTGELFF
TGTGCCAGCAGTTTCCTGTCTAGCGGGGGTGGGACCGGGGAGCTGTTTTTT
>TRBV9|-|-|TRBJ1-1
CASSVAADTEAFF
TGTGCCAGCAGCGTAGCGGCTGACACTGAAGCTTTCTTT